This is a list of T cell receptor beta chains from one sample in a study of a mutant IDH1 vaccine in newly diagnosed glioma. No antigens are known for them. Some clones are missing from TCRdb's copy, which holds only in-frame ones; the method was immunoSEQ multiplex PCR. The sample lists about 81,000 clones; about 82% were seen once. The specimen comprised PBMCs, sampled from a glioma patient whose treatment included an IDH1 peptide vaccine. The receptors were gathered from a man aged 30 to 39 with glioma. Some clones in this sample may be carry-over from other donors' samples. The CDR3 runs from the conserved cysteine through the conserved F or W. A D gene is named only where the DNA matches it firmly. Size values are once, few and many counts, or a class for expanded clones, and some rows have none.

>NA|TRBV5-6|15|NA|TRBJ1-3
TGTGCCAGCAGCTTGGGCCCTGTCTCTGGAAACACCATATATTTT
CASSLGPVSGNTIYF
>NA|TRBV5-1|16|TRBD2|TRBJ2-1
TGCGCCAGCAGCTTAACGGGACTAGCGGGAGCAGTGGAGCAGTTCTTC
CASSLTGLAGAVEQFF
>NA|TRBV5-1|17|NA|TRBJ1-3
TGCGCCAGCAGCGACACGAAATTGGGGAGCTCTGGAAACACCATATATTTT
CASSDTKLGSSGNTIYF
>once|TRBV9|14|TRBD1|TRBJ2-7
TGTGCCAGCACCCCCCCGGGACAGCCCTACGAGCAGTACTTC
CASTPPGQPYEQYF
>NA|TRBV5-4|13|NA|TRBJ1-5
TGTGCCAGCAGCATCGACGGTTCTGGGCCCCAGCATTTT
CASSIDGSGPQHF
>NA|TRBV11-2|16|NA|TRBJ1-3
TGTGCCAGCAGCTTAGTTGCAGGGAGAGCTGGAAACACCATATATTTT
CASSLVAGRAGNTIYF
>NA|TRBV7-9|13|NA|TRBJ2-3
TGTGCCAGCAGCTTAGACCTAGCAAATACGCAGTATTTT
CASSLDLANTQYF
>NA|TRBV11-3|16|TRBD2|TRBJ2-2
TGTGCCAGCAGCCCCTTAGCGGGCGAGAACACCGGGGAGCTGTTTTTT
CASSPLAGENTGELFF
>NA|TRBV4-1|18|TRBD2|TRBJ2-1
TGCGCCAGCAGCCCCAAAAACGGACTAGCGGGGGGTTACAATGAGCAGTTCTTC
CASSPKNGLAGGYNEQFF
>few|TRBV27|13|NA|TRBJ1-1
TGTGCCAGCAGAGCCTATGGGGGGACTGAAGCTTTCTTT
CASRAYGGTEAFF
>NA|TRBV28|12|NA|TRBJ1-1
TGTGCCAGAAGAGGGGGGTCTACTGAAGCTTTCTTT
CARRGGSTEAFF
>NA|TRBV10-1|14|NA|TRBJ2-1
TGCGCCAGCAGTCCCCGGCGAAGCTACAATGAGCAGTTCTTC
CASSPRRSYNEQFF
>NA|TRBV30|15|NA|TRBJ1-6
TGTGCCTGGAGTGCCCCCAGGTCCTATAATTCACCCCTCCACTTT
CAWSAPRSYNSPLHF
>NA|TRBV2|13|NA|TRBJ1-5
TGTGCCAGCCGGGGGGGGGCTCATCAGCCCCAGCATTTT
CASRGGAHQPQHF
>NA|TRBV6-1|13|NA|TRBJ1-2
TGTGCCATAGGAGCCAGGGGTAACTATGGCTACACCTTC
CAIGARGNYGYTF
>NA|TRBV19|18|TRBD1|TRBJ1-6
TGTGCCAGTAGGGGGACCCCGGGACAGGGGGTGAGGGATTCACCCCTCCACTTT
CASRGTPGQGVRDSPLHF
>NA|TRBV18|16|NA|TRBJ1-5
TGTGCCAGCTCACCCACAGGAGGGATCCTCGATCAGCCCCAGCATTTT
CASSPTGGILDQPQHF
>NA|TRBV4-2|14|NA|TRBJ1-2
TGTGCCAGCAGCCAAGCGAGGGCTAACTATGGCTACACCTTC
CASSQARANYGYTF
>NA|TRBV30|12|NA|TRBJ1-2
TGTGCCTGGAGTGTCAGATCGGGGTACCTGACCTTC
CAWSVRSGYLTF
>once|TRBV28|13|NA|TRBJ2-7
TGTGCCAGCAGTCCAGTCGATAGCTACGAGCAGTACTTC
CASSPVDSYEQYF
>NA|TRBV11-3|15|TRBD2|TRBJ2-7
TGTGCCAGCAGCCTCGATAGCGGGAGGGCCTACGAGCAGTACTTC
CASSLDSGRAYEQYF
>NA|TRBV5-8|16|TRBD1|TRBJ2-7
TGTGCCAGCAGCCTGCTATTCGGACAGGGGGGCCACGAGCAGTACTTC
CASSLLFGQGGHEQYF
>NA|TRBV9|12|TRBD1|TRBJ1-2
TGTGCCTCTGGAGGGCCAGGGGGCGGCTACACCTTC
CASGGPGGGYTF
>NA|TRBV7-9|14|TRBD2|TRBJ2-5
TGTGCCAGCAGCGCCAGCGGGATATCGGAGACCCAGTACTTC
CASSASGISETQYF
>NA|TRBV2|15|TRBD2|TRBJ2-1
TGTGCCAGCAGTGAAATAGCGGGAGGCTACAATGAGCAGTTCTTC
CASSEIAGGYNEQFF
>NA|TRBV25-1|15|TRBD1|TRBJ2-4
TGTGCCAGCAGTCCCCCGGGGACAGGGTCGGGCATTCAGTACTTC
CASSPPGTGSGIQYF
>NA|TRBV9|17|TRBD2|TRBJ2-2
TGTGCCAGCAGCGTAGCGGGACTAGCGGGGGTACACGGGGAGCTGTTTTTT
CASSVAGLAGVHGELFF
>NA|TRBV30|14|NA|TRBJ1-2
TGTGCCTGGAGTGTACCCACCGGTGTTGTGGGCTACACCTTC
CAWSVPTGVVGYTF
>NA|TRBV12-5|15|TRBD2|TRBJ2-3
TGTGCTAGCGCACCCCTTAGCGGGAAAACAGATACGCAGTATTTT
CASAPLSGKTDTQYF
>once|TRBV2|15|TRBD2|TRBJ2-1
TGTGCCAGCAGTCTAGCGGGGGGGCCCTACAATGAGCAGTTCTTC
CASSLAGGPYNEQFF
>NA|TRBV10-3|13|NA|TRBJ1-5
TGTGCCATCAGTGTTCGACCAGATCAGCCCCAGCATTTT
CAISVRPDQPQHF
>once|TRBV5-6|14|NA|TRBJ2-7
TGTGCCAGCAGCGCGGCCAGGGTATCCTACGAGCAGTACTTC
CASSAARVSYEQYF
>NA|TRBV30|11|NA|TRBJ2-7
TGTGCCTGGAGTAGAACCTACGAGCAGTACTTC
CAWSRTYEQYF
>few|TRBV2|15|TRBD1|TRBJ2-1
TGTGCCAGCAGTCTGACAGGGGGCTCCTACAATGAGCAGTTCTTC
CASSLTGGSYNEQFF
>NA|TRBV27|15|TRBD1|TRBJ2-1
TGTGCCAGCAGTTTAACCAGGGGGCACGGTAATGAGCAGTTCTTC
CASSLTRGHGNEQFF
>NA|TRBV18|15|TRBD1|TRBJ2-5
TGTGCCAGCTCACCACTACAGGGGTACCAAGAGACCCAGTACTTC
CASSPLQGYQETQYF
>NA|TRBV15|15|NA|TRBJ1-1
TGTGCCACCAGCAGAGGAGGGGTTATGAACACTGAAGCTTTCTTT
CATSRGGVMNTEAFF
>once|TRBV11-2|15|TRBD1|TRBJ1-6
TGTGCCAGCAGCCGTAGGGGACAGCGAAATTCACCCCTCCACTTT
CASSRRGQRNSPLHF
>once|TRBV4-2|19|TRBD1|TRBJ2-4
TGTGCCAGCAGCCCGGTACGCCAGACAGGGGGCGGTGGCAAAAACATTCAGTACTTC
CASSPVRQTGGGGKNIQYF
>NA|TRBV5-1|16|TRBD2|TRBJ2-3
TGCGCCAGCAGCCCTAGCGGGAGGGCCAGGACAGATACGCAGTATTTT
CASSPSGRARTDTQYF
>few|TRBV18|16|TRBD1|TRBJ1-2
TGTGCCAGCTCACCACTCAACACGGGACAGCCCTATGGCTACACCTTC
CASSPLNTGQPYGYTF
>NA|TRBV6-4|14|TRBD2|TRBJ2-2
TGTGCCAGCAGTGAAGCGGGAGACACCGGGGAGCTGTTTTTT
CASSEAGDTGELFF
>NA|TRBV6-1|17|TRBD1|TRBJ2-6
TGTGCCAGCAGTGTCAGGACAGGGGGCGCCGGGGCCAACGTCCTGACTTTC
CASSVRTGGAGANVLTF
>NA|TRBV5-5|12|NA|TRBJ1-1
TGTGCCAGCAGCAGACAGTCAGGTGAAGCTTTCTTT
CASSRQSGEAFF
>NA|TRBV6-5|14|NA|TRBJ2-7
TGTGCCAGCAGTTACCCGAGGCAGGCCTACGAGCAGTACTTC
CASSYPRQAYEQYF
>NA|TRBV5-5|15|NA|TRBJ1-1
TGTGCCAGCAGCCAAAGGGCTCCCCGGGACACTGAAGCTTTCTTT
CASSQRAPRDTEAFF
>NA|TRBV9|14|NA|TRBJ2-2
TGTGCCAGCAGCGGTGGCTACAGCACCGGGGAGCTGTTTTTT
CASSGGYSTGELFF
>NA|TRBV5-1|14|NA|TRBJ1-4
TGCGCCAGCAGCAATGGAGGGACTAATGAAAAACTGTTTTTT
CASSNGGTNEKLFF
>NA|TRBV9|15|NA|TRBJ1-3
TGTGCCAGCAGCAACCGCGGGGGCTCTGGAAACACCATATATTTT
CASSNRGGSGNTIYF
>NA|TRBV5-6|15|TRBD2|TRBJ2-7
TGTGCCAGCAGCATCGGGACTAGCGCCGCCTACGAGCAGTACTTC
CASSIGTSAAYEQYF
>NA|TRBV2|14|TRBD2|TRBJ2-1
TGTGCCAGCATCATGCGGGAGACCTACAATGAGCAGTTCTTC
CASIMRETYNEQFF
>NA|TRBV9|14|TRBD1|TRBJ2-7
TGTGCCAGCAGCCCTCCGGGACAGTTCTACGAGCAGTACTTC
CASSPPGQFYEQYF
>NA|TRBV27|13|NA|TRBJ2-7
TGTGCCAGCAGTCGACAGGCTACCTACGAGCAGTACTTC
CASSRQATYEQYF
>NA|TRBV5-1|14|NA|TRBJ1-2
TGCGCCAGCAGCTTGGTTGGAGGGGGCTATGGCTACACCTTC
CASSLVGGGYGYTF
>NA|TRBV27|18|NA|TRBJ2-3
TGTGCCAGCAGTTATTATAGCCCCAAGGGCCATAGCACAGATACGCAGTATTTT
CASSYYSPKGHSTDTQYF
>NA|TRBV5-1|15|TRBD1|TRBJ2-3
TGCGCCAGCAGCTTGGGGACAGGGGGCACAGATACGCAGTATTTT
CASSLGTGGTDTQYF